This record concerns one T cell receptor (beta chain) sequence. TCRdb recomputed calls from the 5' RACE reads with MiXCR, one row per CDR3 protein. The profile shows hundreds of thousands of distinct CDR3 sequences, 5.5% to 6.5% of them singletons. The record originates from a study of identical twins. From germline, CDR1 is SGHVS and CDR2 FQNEAQ. V gave up 0 bases and J gave up 2 bases; unmatched junction bases: 3. CDR3 length: 16 amino acids. The chain has TRBV7-8 and TRBJ2-3; 9 bases are shared with TRBD2. This clonotype originated in a man younger than 30 in good health. Sequencing was carried out using naive T cells sorted from blood. The CDR3 DNA reads TGTGCCAGCAGCTTAGCTCCTAGCGGGACCACAGATACGCAGTATTTT. Amino acids: CASSLAPSGTTDTQYF.